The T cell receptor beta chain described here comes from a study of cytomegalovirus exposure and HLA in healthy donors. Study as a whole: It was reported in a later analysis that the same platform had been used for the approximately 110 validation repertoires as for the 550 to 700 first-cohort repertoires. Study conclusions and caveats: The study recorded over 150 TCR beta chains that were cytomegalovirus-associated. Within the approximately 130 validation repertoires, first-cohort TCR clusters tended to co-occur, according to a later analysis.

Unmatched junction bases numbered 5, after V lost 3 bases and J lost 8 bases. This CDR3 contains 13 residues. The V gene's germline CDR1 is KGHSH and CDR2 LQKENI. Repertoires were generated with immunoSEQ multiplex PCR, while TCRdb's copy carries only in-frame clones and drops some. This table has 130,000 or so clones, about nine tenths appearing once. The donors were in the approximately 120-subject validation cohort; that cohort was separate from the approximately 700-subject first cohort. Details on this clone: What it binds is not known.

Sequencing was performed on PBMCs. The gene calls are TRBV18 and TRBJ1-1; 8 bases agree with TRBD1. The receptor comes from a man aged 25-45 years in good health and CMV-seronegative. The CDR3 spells CASSPDRDPEAFF. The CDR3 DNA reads TGTGCCAGCTCACCGGACAGGGACCCCGAAGCTTTCTTT.